This T cell receptor beta chain is from a study of blood T cells in healthy people across ages. The CDR3 runs to 16 residues. Losses at the gene ends were 5 bases for V and 2 bases for J; bases not matched to a gene: 7. Germline CDR1 and CDR2: MDHEN and SYDVKM. This clonotype has a handful of counts. Its specificity is not known. A second PCR of 7 to 11 cycles used a sample-barcoded 5' primer and a J-beta primer mix. MiXCR, applied by TCRdb to the 5' RACE reads, yields one record per CDR3 protein. The data show around 800,000 distinct CDR3 sequences, about 26% seen once. Study outcomes and limitations: Strong correlation was found linking TCR beta diversity to naive T cell percentage.

This same sample was also part of a study on T cells of mothers and their children. This second report adds: Overlap in related mother-child pairs always slightly exceeded unrelated pairs, never significantly.

Material: blood. The chain couples TRBV28 to TRBJ2-1; TRBD2 matches at 9 bases. This TCR was recovered from a boy aged 5-17 years in good health. The CDR3: CASSPVSGGPYNEQFF. The CDR3, as DNA: TGTGCCAGCAGTCCAGTGAGCGGGGGGCCCTACAATGAGCAGTTCTTC.